This T cell receptor (beta chain) was sequenced for a study of T cell repertoires in cytomegalovirus infection. MiXCR, applied by TCRdb to the reads, yields one record per CDR3 protein. Among hundreds of thousands of distinct CDR3 sequences listed, more than 20% were seen once. The CDR3 contains 16 residues. In germline, CDR1 is SGHVS, CDR2 FQNEAQ. Between the trimmed V and J ends, which lost 4 bases and 0 bases, there was a span of 13 bases. The specimen was CD8+ T cells from PBMCs. This chain links TRBV7-8 with TRBJ2-1; a possible D gene is TRBD2 (5 bases). The sequence was obtained from a human donor in good health (CMV status not recorded). Some clones in this sample may be carry-over from other donors' samples. The CDR3 nucleotides are TGTGCCAGCAGCTCACAACACGGGGTCTCCTACAATGAGCAGTTCTTC. It translates to CASSSQHGVSYNEQFF. The whole variable domain, filled in from reference TRBV7-8 and TRBJ2-1, reads GAGVSQSPRYKVAKRGQDVALRCDPISGHVSLFWYQQALGQGPEFLTYFQNEAQLDKSGLPSDRFFAERPEGSVSTLKIQRTQQEDSAVYLCASSSQHGVSYNEQFFGPGTRLTVL.